This TCR beta chain was recorded in a study of CD8 T cells in ankylosing spondylitis. Findings of the study overall: Relatively scarce in peripheral blood, disease-linked clones were CD8+. What appeared characteristic of ankylosing spondylitis blood was a TCR beta motif of eight highly homologous variants. Significant enrichment of disease-linked clones was reportedly seen in matched ankylosing spondylitis synovial fluid.

This clonotype showed up just a few times. The antigen is undetermined. This may be a read error, as it is one base from a much larger clone. This CDR3 is built from 16 residues. Germline lookup yields CDR1 LGHNA and CDR2 YNFKEQ. Using its own MiXCR run on the 5' RACE reads, TCRdb lists one record per CDR3 protein. The sample contains some 240,000 distinct CDR3 sequences, about 7.3% of which appear only once. The V call is TRBV4-2, the J call TRBJ1-4; TRBD1 aligns across 7 bases. This sequence was found in a male donor with ankylosing spondylitis. The sample was blood, either unsorted or a sorted T cell fraction (not recorded which). This chain's CDR3 is CTSSHFGQERGEKLFF. CDR3 nucleotides: TGTACCAGCAGCCACTTCGGACAGGAAAGAGGTGAAAAACTGTTTTTT.